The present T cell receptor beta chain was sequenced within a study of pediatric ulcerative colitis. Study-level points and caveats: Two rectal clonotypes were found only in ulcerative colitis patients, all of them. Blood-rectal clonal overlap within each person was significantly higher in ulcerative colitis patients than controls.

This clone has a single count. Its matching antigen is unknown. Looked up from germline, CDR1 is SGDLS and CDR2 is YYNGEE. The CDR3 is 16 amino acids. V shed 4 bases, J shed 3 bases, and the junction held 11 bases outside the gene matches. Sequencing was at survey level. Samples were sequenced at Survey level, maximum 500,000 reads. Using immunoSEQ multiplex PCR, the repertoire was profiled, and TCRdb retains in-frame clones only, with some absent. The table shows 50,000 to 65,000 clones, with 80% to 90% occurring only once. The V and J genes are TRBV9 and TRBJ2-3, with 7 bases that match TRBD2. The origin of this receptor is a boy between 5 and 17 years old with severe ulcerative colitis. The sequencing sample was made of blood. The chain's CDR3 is CASSPAGTIVTDTQYF. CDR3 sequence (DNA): TGTGCCAGCAGCCCCGCCGGGACTATTGTTACAGATACGCAGTATTTT.